What follows is one T cell receptor (beta chain) and its context. Its antigen target is currently unknown. Within one base of it there is no much larger clone, and no base qualities were kept. On a MiSeq, deep resolution sequencing aimed for a depth between 1 in 1 million and 1 in 200,000 T cells, with each clonotype covered 10x on average. The immunoSEQ hsTCRB Kit was used to generate the TCR beta libraries. The published analysis was carried out like this. Data were analyzed with ImmunoSEQ Data Assistant and ImmunoSEQ Analyzer, with V, D and J genes assigned per IMGT definitions. Clonality, which ranges from 0 to 1, was calculated by subtracting the normalized Shannon entropy of productive rearrangement frequencies from one. Only overrepresented clonotypes making up at least 0.05% of the repertoire of each patient were included in the public clonotype analysis. Repertoires from some 13 age-matched healthy donors in immuneACCESS were used as clonality controls. TCRdb limited this immuneACCESS table to in-frame rearrangements with V and J called. A share of clones is missing; checked studies link under half to unresolved V genes, and the rest is unexplained. V, J and clone size reflect that table, while D and trimming were determined from the DNA. The sample table records 12,000 or so clones; over 75% of these occur just once. The ten largest clones take up approximately 22% of the sample.

This sample's time point label indicates: progressive disease on ibrutinib. For TCR beta library preparation, roughly 1.8 micrograms of genomic DNA was extracted from cryopreserved PBMCs. High-throughput TCR beta sequencing was performed on longitudinal blood samples from CLL patients receiving ibrutinib monotherapy. The patients were enrolled in a single-center, open-label phase 2 trial of ibrutinib monotherapy. This record belongs to a study of cytotoxic CD8 clonotypes in ibrutinib-treated CLL (dated by TCRdb to the early 2020s). The study in broad terms: In this cohort, approximately 15 patients were treatment-naive and about ten were relapsed/refractory, while some 18 had unmutated IGHV. Responses were partial in roughly 24 patients and complete in 2; after median about 70 months follow-up, about 14 stayed in remission and some twelve progressed. The response samples were drawn at a median of approximately twelve months into treatment, with a range of about 6 to 40 months. On average, each sample had roughly 230,000 productive templates and more than 75,000 productive rearrangements. Longitudinal samples were obtainable from about 30% of the roughly 90 participants in the trial. Cryopreserved peripheral blood mononuclear cells were obtained prior to treatment, at the time of response, and at either disease progression or sustained remission. Every sample from remission and from progressive disease was obtained while the patients were still on ibrutinib. The paper as a whole reports these results and caveats: Sustained-remission and progressing patients did not have matched sampling times, and lymph node repertoires were not examined. Public clonotypes were rare and either shrank or stayed stable during treatment, and the rise in clonality at ibrutinib response reflected expansion of private clonotypes. At ibrutinib response clonality went up, during sustained remission it held steady, and at progression it dropped back toward baseline. Baseline clonality was found to be higher than that of age-matched healthy donors and was strongly correlated with circulating CD8+ T-cell counts.

Via the germline V gene, CDR1 is SGHRS and CDR2 YFSETQ. The CDR3 sequence holds 15 residues, the cysteine and phenylalanine included. The kept DNA is CDR3 alone, 45 bases in frame from the first base. At the junction V is shortened by 4 bases and J by 4 bases; bases outside the gene matches: 5. The starting material was PBMCs, obtained at disease progression, from a patient treated with ibrutinib. This receptor was taken from a human donor with chronic lymphocytic leukemia. Recombination joined TRBV5-1 with TRBJ2-1, and 10 junction bases match TRBD1. The DNA reads as follows: TGCGCCAGCAGCCCCAGGACAGGGGGGTACAATGAGCAGTTCTTC. Its product reads: CASSPRTGGYNEQFF.